Following are 4 T cell receptor beta chains from one sample sequenced in a study of blood T cell repertoires in COVID-19. Assay used: immunoSEQ multiplex PCR; TCRdb lists only in-frame clones, some missing. Of about 120,000 clones in the sample, 86% were seen once. Specimen: peripheral blood. The receptors shown here come from a man aged 35-49 years with acute or convalescent COVID-19.

This clone turned up a few times. The rearrangement links TRBV10-1 to TRBJ2-2; 9 nucleotides line up with TRBD2. The length of the CDR3 is 19 residues. The V and J ends lost 4 bases and 3 bases, in that order; junction bases with no gene match: 15. In germline, CDR1 is WNHNN, CDR2 SYGVQD (reference sequence). DNA of the CDR3: TGCGCCAGCAGTGCTACCCAGTTCTTTAGCGGGAGAGACACCGGGGAGCTGTTTTTT. Translated: CASSATQFFSGRDTGELFF.

J is TRBJ2-3 and V is TRBV7-2; D remains ambiguous. With 4 bases removed from V and 7 bases from J, the gap between germline ends came to 6 bases. This CDR3 is 11 amino acids long. Looked up from germline, CDR1 is SGHTA and CDR2 is FQGNSA. The CDR3 sequence: CASSSLYTQYF. The CDR3 DNA sequence: TGTGCCAGCAGCTCCCTGTATACGCAGTATTTT.

The chain has TRBV18 and TRBJ1-5; TRBD1 matches at 8 bases. There are 16 residues in the CDR3. The junction had 7 bases not matched to a gene; V was cut back by 1 base and J by 5 bases. CDR1 is KGHSH, CDR2 LQKENI, per germline. In DNA form, the CDR3 reads TGTGCCAGCTCACCACTCGGGACAGGTGGCGATCAGCCCCAGCATTTT. Translated: CASSPLGTGGDQPQHF. Looking up the rest from reference TRBV18 and TRBJ1-5 gives the full variable domain: NAGVMQNPRHLVRRRGQEARLRCSPMKGHSHVYWYRQLPEEGLKFMVYLQKENIIDESGMPKERFSAEFPKEGPSILRIQQVVRGDSAAYFCASSPLGTGGDQPQHFGDGTRLSIL.

The chain recombines TRBV7-2 with TRBJ1-3; TRBD1 agrees at 9 bases. The germline CDR1 and CDR2 sequences are SGHTA and FQGNSA. The CDR3 is 17 residues long. V shed 2 bases and J 0 bases; nucleotides not matched to a gene: 5. CDR3 in amino acids: CASSLRGQGSSGNTIYF. CDR3 bases: TGTGCCAGCAGCTTAAGGGGACAGGGCTCCTCTGGAAACACCATATATTTT.